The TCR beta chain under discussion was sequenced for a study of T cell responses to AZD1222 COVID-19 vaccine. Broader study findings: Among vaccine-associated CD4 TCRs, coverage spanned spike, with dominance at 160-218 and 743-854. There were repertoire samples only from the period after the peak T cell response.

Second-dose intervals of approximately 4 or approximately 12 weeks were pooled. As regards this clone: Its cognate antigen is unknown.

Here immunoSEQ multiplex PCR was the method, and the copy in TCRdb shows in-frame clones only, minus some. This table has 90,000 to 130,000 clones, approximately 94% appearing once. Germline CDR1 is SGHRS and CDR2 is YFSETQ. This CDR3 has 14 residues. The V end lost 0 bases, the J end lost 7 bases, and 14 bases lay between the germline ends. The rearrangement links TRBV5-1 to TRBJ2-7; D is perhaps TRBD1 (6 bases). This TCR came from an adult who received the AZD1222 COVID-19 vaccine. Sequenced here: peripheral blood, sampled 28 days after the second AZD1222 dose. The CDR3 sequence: CASSLGQGLWEQYF. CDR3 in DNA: TGCGCCAGCAGCTTGGGTCAGGGGCTCTGGGAGCAGTACTTC.